One and the same sample provided the 26 T cell receptor beta chains below, sequenced in a study of identical twins. MiXCR was run by TCRdb on the 5' RACE reads, yielding one entry per CDR3 protein. The repertoire holds 500,000 to 550,000 distinct CDR3 sequences, with less than 25% as singletons. These data were also reused for a study on T cells expressing NK-cell markers.

Sample: CD4+ T cells sorted from blood. The origin of the receptors is a woman aged 18-29 years in good health.

In this sample, this clonotype turned up a few times. The V gene is TRBV20-1, the J gene TRBJ1-5, with a weak D call TRBD1 (5 bases). The CDR3 runs to 13 residues. CDR1 DFQATT and CDR2 SNEGSKA come from the germline V gene (reference sequence). The V gene lost 6 bases and the J gene lost 3 bases, with 12 bases spanning the gap. CDR3 amino acids: CSAKGTFNQPQHF. The DNA for the CDR3 is TGCAGTGCCAAGGGGACTTTCAATCAGCCCCAGCATTTT.

Concerning this clonotype: One end of the junction fails to match germline, which may point to a read error. The rearrangement links TRBV7-7 to TRBJ1-1, with unresolved D. Germline V gives CDR1 SSHAT, CDR2 FNYEAQ (reference sequence). The CDR3 length is 14 residues. The CDR3 is CASSLVVMNTEAFF. The DNA for the CDR3 is TGTGCTAGCAGCTTAGTAGTAATGAACACTGAAGCTTTCTTT.

This clonotype has only a few counts. In DNA form, the CDR3 reads TGCAGTGCTAGAGTCGTAAGGCCAACTAATGAAAAACTGTTTTTT. Encoded protein: CSARVVRPTNEKLFF. The V call is TRBV20-1, the J call TRBJ1-4; no firm D call. V dropped 1 base and J dropped 0 bases, with 9 bases sitting between them. CDR1 is DFQATT, CDR2 SNEGSKA, per germline (reference sequence). This CDR3 has 15 residues.

V and J are TRBV20-1 and TRBJ2-7; D is ambiguous. The V and J ends lost 3 bases and 6 bases respectively, with 12 bases between them. Germline CDR1 is DFQATT and CDR2 is SNEGSKA (reference sequence). The CDR3 runs to 12 residues. CDR3 DNA sequence: TGCAGTGCTAGCACCGGGCCGTCCGAGCAGTACTTC. Translation: CSASTGPSEQYF.

CDR3 bases: TGTGCCAGCAGTTACCTAGCGGAGACTCATTCCTACGAGCAGTACTTC. It specifies CASSYLAETHSYEQYF. The V call is TRBV6-5, the J call TRBJ2-7; 7 nucleotides agree with TRBD2. V was clipped by 2 bases and J by 1 base; unmatched bases: 8. The CDR3 covers 16 residues. CDR1 and CDR2 from the germline V gene are MNHEY and SVGAGI.

The chain couples TRBV7-9 to TRBJ2-1, with a possible D match to TRBD2 (6 bases). The CDR3 contains 15 residues. In germline, CDR1 is SEHNR, CDR2 FQNEAQ (reference sequence). Trimming took off 0 bases at V and 5 bases at J, with 11 bases between the two ends. The CDR3 DNA is TGTGCCAGCAGCTTAGCCCGGAGGGGAAACAATGAGCAGTTCTTC. It encodes CASSLARRGNNEQFF.

The chain has TRBV18 and TRBJ2-7, with D possibly TRBD1 on 6 matching bases. The V and J ends lost 6 bases and 5 bases respectively, with 17 bases between them. The CDR3 is made up of 14 amino acids. Germline V CDR1 and CDR2: KGHSH, LQKENI. In DNA, the CDR3 is TGTGCCAGCTCCCGATACAGGGAGACAGACGAGCAGTACTTC. Its translation: CASSRYRETDEQYF.

The genes are TRBV20-1 and TRBJ2-1; 8 bases are shared with TRBD2. The CDR3 has 14 residues. From germline, CDR1 is DFQATT and CDR2 SNEGSKA (reference sequence). V gave up 8 bases and J gave up 0 bases; unmatched junction bases: 6. This chain's CDR3 is CSLTSASSYNEQFF. The CDR3, as DNA: TGCAGTCTGACTAGCGCGAGCTCCTACAATGAGCAGTTCTTC.

The J gene is TRBJ1-2, the V gene TRBV10-3; TRBD1 is a possible D gene (6 bases). The germline V and J ends were trimmed by 5 bases and 8 bases, with 15 bases remaining between them. The CDR3 extends over 13 amino acids. From germline, CDR1 is ENHRY and CDR2 SYGVKD. The CDR3 DNA sequence: TGTGCCATCAGTTTGACAGGCCCTGAGGGCTACACCTTC. It specifies CAISLTGPEGYTF.

This clonotype was counted a few times. V usage is TRBV7-9 and J usage is TRBJ1-5; D remains ambiguous. V was trimmed by 1 base and J by 5 bases, leaving 18 bases between them. CDR3 length equals 17 residues. Germline CDR1 and CDR2: SEHNR and FQNEAQ (reference sequence). CDR3 sequence reads: CASSLGGGLGYDQPQHF. CDR3 DNA sequence: TGTGCCAGCAGCTTAGGAGGTGGACTGGGATACGATCAGCCCCAGCATTTT.

The chain is built from TRBV20-1 and TRBJ2-2; tentative D call: TRBD1 (5 bases). The CDR3 is 15 amino acids. Trimming removed 1 base from V and 0 bases from J, with 9 bases in between. The germline gives CDR1 DFQATT, CDR2 SNEGSKA (reference sequence). CDR3 residues: CSARVPGTNTGELFF. The DNA for the CDR3 is TGCAGTGCTAGAGTCCCAGGGACGAACACCGGGGAGCTGTTTTTT.

This clonotype was counted a few times. J is TRBJ1-2 and V is TRBV5-1; 8 bases are a match to TRBD1. V was pared by 4 bases and J by 5 bases, with 13 bases of the junction left unmatched. CDR1 and CDR2 (germline): SGHRS, YFSETQ. This CDR3 contains 16 residues. The CDR3 coding sequence is TGCGCCAGCAGCCCCGTGACAGGGGTTGTTTCTTATGGCTACACCTTC. Its translation: CASSPVTGVVSYGYTF. The whole variable domain, remainder taken from reference TRBV5-1 and TRBJ1-2, is KAGVTQTPRYLIKTRGQQVTLSCSPISGHRSVSWYQQTPGQGLQFLFEYFSETQRNKGNFPGRFSGRQFSNSRSEMNVSTLELGDSALYLCASSPVTGVVSYGYTFGSGTRLTVV.

This clonotype was detected only a few times. V gene TRBV9 combines with J gene TRBJ2-7; weak D call: TRBD2 (6 bases). This CDR3 is built from 14 residues. The V end was cut by 0 bases, the J end by 4 bases, with 11 bases between. The germline gives CDR1 SGDLS, CDR2 YYNGEE. CDR3 bases: TGTGCCAGCAGCGTAGCGGGACTCTCTTACGAGCAGTACTTC. This translates into CASSVAGLSYEQYF.

The V and J genes are TRBV29-1 and TRBJ2-3, with TRBD2 matching 8 bases. V gave up 4 bases and J gave up 1 base; unmatched junction bases: 19. The CDR3 sequence is 19 residues long. The germline V gene has CDR1 SQVTM and CDR2 ANQGSEA. CDR3 in DNA: TGCAGCGTTGGGGGCTTGGGAACTAGCGGAAGTTGGGGCACAGATACGCAGTATTTT. Translated: CSVGGLGTSGSWGTDTQYF.

This clonotype appeared a few times. The chain employs TRBV6-1 and TRBJ2-5; no reliable D call. Germline assignment: CDR1 MNHNS and CDR2 SASEGT. Deletions cut 7 bases from V and 5 bases from J, with 11 bases between. The CDR3 runs to 12 residues. CDR3 DNA sequence: TGTGCCAGCACAAGAGGTTGGGAGACCCAGTACTTC. It codes for CASTRGWETQYF.

This clonotype was seen a few times. This chain joins TRBV10-3 and TRBJ1-2, with a possible D match to TRBD1 (5 bases). There are 13 residues in the CDR3. Trimming stripped 11 bases from V and 3 bases from J, with 16 bases between. Germline CDR1 is ENHRY and CDR2 is SYGVKD. CDR3 protein: CAVRPGGDYGYTF. CDR3 nucleotide sequence: TGTGCCGTCCGTCCCGGGGGGGACTATGGCTACACCTTC.

The chain joins TRBV4-3 to TRBJ2-2, with TRBD2 as a possible D gene (5 bases). The CDR3 has 16 residues. CDR1 and CDR2 (germline): LGHNA, YSLEER. Deletions cut 1 base from V and 2 bases from J, with 11 bases between. The CDR3 region is CASSQGLITNTGELFF. The CDR3 DNA reads as TGCGCCAGCAGCCAAGGACTAATAACAAACACCGGGGAGCTGTTTTTT.

The genes are TRBV6-4 and TRBJ2-3, with TRBD2 as a possible D gene (5 bases). The CDR3 consists of 15 residues. Germline V lookup: CDR1 MRHNA, CDR2 SNTAGT. Trimming took 0 bases from V and 1 from J, leaving 8 bases between them. The CDR3 DNA reads TGTGCCAGCAGTGACTCGAGTAGCGGCACAGATACGCAGTATTTT. It codes for CASSDSSSGTDTQYF.

This rearrangement joins TRBV29-1 to TRBJ1-2, with D possibly being TRBD1 (5 bases). V was pared by 7 bases and J by 2 bases, with 11 bases between. The CDR3 consists of 12 residues. Germline V lookup: CDR1 SQVTM, CDR2 ANQGSEA. The CDR3 DNA follows: TGCAGCGGGGGGAGGCCCAACTATGGCTACACCTTC. Translating gives CSGGRPNYGYTF. Full variable domain (outside the CDR3, taken from reference TRBV29-1 and TRBJ1-2): SAVISQKPSRDICQRGTSLTIQCQVDSQVTMMFWYRQQPGQSLTLIATANQGSEATYESGFVIDKFPISRPNLTFSTLTVSNMSPEDSSIYLCSGGRPNYGYTFGSGTRLTVV.

The V gene is TRBV5-1, the J gene TRBJ1-1; no firm D call. This CDR3 has 11 amino acids. Germline V CDR1 and CDR2: SGHRS, YFSETQ. V was pared by 5 bases and J by 7 bases, with 9 bases between. CDR3 sequence reads: CASSDESEAFF. Written as DNA, the CDR3 is TGCGCCAGCAGTGACGAGAGTGAAGCTTTCTTT.

This clonotype was found many times. The chain uses TRBV20-1 and TRBJ2-2, with D possibly matching TRBD1 (6 bases). Trimming shortened V by 4 bases and J by 0 bases, and 9 bases separated the two germline ends. This CDR3 region has 14 residues. Germline V lookup: CDR1 DFQATT, CDR2 SNEGSKA (reference sequence). CDR3 nucleotide sequence: TGCAGTGCTACGGACAGCGCGAACACCGGGGAGCTGTTTTTT. As protein: CSATDSANTGELFF.

V gene TRBV19 combines with J gene TRBJ2-4; D is ambiguous. V lost 6 bases, J lost 6 bases, and 12 bases lay in between. Germline CDR1 and CDR2: LNHDA and SQIVND (reference sequence). The CDR3 extends over 13 amino acids. Here the CDR3 reads CASRTRSLNIQYF. CDR3 nucleotides: TGTGCCAGTAGGACTCGGTCCTTAAACATTCAGTACTTC. The entire variable domain, with the rest obtained from reference TRBV19 and TRBJ2-4, is as follows: DGGITQSPKYLFRKEGQNVTLSCEQNLNHDAMYWYRQDPGQGLRLIYYSQIVNDFQKGDIAEGYSVSREKKESFPLTVTSAQKNPTAFYLCASRTRSLNIQYFGAGTRLSVL.

V gene TRBV20-1 combines with J gene TRBJ2-1; TRBD2 aligns across 7 bases. The CDR3 runs 14 residues. From germline, CDR1 is DFQATT and CDR2 SNEGSKA (reference sequence). After removal of 4 bases from V and 0 bases from J, the junction contained 3 bases not matched to a gene. The CDR3, as DNA: TGCAGTGCTATGCGGGAGAGCTCCTACAATGAGCAGTTCTTC. Translated: CSAMRESSYNEQFF.

This clonotype was found a few times. The CDR3 protein is CASSPFSGADTQYF. The CDR3 bases are TGTGCCAGCAGCCCCTTTAGCGGCGCAGATACGCAGTATTTT. J is TRBJ2-3 and V is TRBV2, with D maybe TRBD2 (6 bases). The V end was cut by 6 bases, the J end by 4 bases, with 14 bases between. Germline CDR1 is SNHLY and CDR2 is FYNNEI. The CDR3 loop spans 14 amino acids.

The chain's CDR3 is CSARGGRGRDNEQFF. CDR3 sequence (DNA): TGCAGTGCTAGAGGAGGTCGCGGGAGAGACAATGAGCAGTTCTTC. This chain joins TRBV20-1 and TRBJ2-1; 7 positions match TRBD2. V lost 1 base to trimming and J lost 5 bases; unmatched junction nucleotides: 8. Germline CDR1 and CDR2: DFQATT and SNEGSKA (reference sequence). The CDR3 extends over 15 amino acids.

A remark on this clonotype: At one end the junction does not follow the germline gene, possibly because of a read error. The V gene is TRBV6-4, the J gene TRBJ2-3, with 10 bases matching TRBD2. The CDR3 extends over 11 amino acids. Germline V CDR1 and CDR2: MRHNA, SNTAGT. Here the CDR3 reads CGTSVSDTQYF. The CDR3 DNA reads TGCGGGACTAGCGTATCAGATACGCAGTATTTT.